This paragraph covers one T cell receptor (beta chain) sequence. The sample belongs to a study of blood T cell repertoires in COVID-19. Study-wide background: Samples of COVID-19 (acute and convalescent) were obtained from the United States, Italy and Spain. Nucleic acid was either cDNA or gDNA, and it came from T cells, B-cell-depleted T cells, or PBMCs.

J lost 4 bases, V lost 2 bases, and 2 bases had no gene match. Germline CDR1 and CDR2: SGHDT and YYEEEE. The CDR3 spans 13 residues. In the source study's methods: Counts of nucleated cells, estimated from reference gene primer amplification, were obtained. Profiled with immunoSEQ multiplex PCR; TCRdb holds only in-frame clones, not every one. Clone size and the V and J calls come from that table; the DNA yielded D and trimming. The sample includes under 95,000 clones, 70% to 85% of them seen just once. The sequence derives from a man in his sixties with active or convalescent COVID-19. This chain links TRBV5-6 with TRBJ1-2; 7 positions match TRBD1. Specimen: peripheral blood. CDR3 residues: CASSLQGFYGYTF. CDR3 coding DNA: TGTGCCAGCAGCTTACAGGGGTTCTATGGCTACACCTTC.